A single sample gave rise to the 16 T cell receptor beta chains below, sequenced in a study of T-cell memory formation after mild COVID-19. TCRdb called the 5' RACE reads again in MiXCR, with one record for every CDR3 protein. The data contain some 190,000 distinct CDR3 sequences, around 15% of them singletons. The sequenced sample was PBMCs or a T cell subset sorted from them (not recorded which). Receptors were obtained from an adult woman who had mild COVID-19 (a few samples of this study predate the infection). Cell type and time point are not known.

This clonotype was picked up a small number of times. The chain carries TRBV5-1 and TRBJ2-3; D unresolved. Trimming shortened V by 1 base and J by 4 bases, and 7 bases separated the two germline ends. CDR3 size: 13 residues. In germline, CDR1 is SGHRS, CDR2 YFSETQ. CDR3 protein: CASSLIPSDTQYF. DNA of the CDR3: TGCGCCAGCAGCTTGATCCCCTCAGATACGCAGTATTTT. The full variable domain, completed using reference TRBV5-1 and TRBJ2-3, is KAGVTQTPRYLIKTRGQQVTLSCSPISGHRSVSWYQQTPGQGLQFLFEYFSETQRNKGNFPGRFSGRQFSNSRSEMNVSTLELGDSALYLCASSLIPSDTQYFGPGTRLTVL.

This clonotype has only a few counts. The chain links TRBV29-1 to TRBJ1-1, with 7 nucleotides matching TRBD1. V lost 7 bases to trimming and J lost 1 base; unmatched junction nucleotides: 6. The CDR3 sequence is 13 residues long. Germline V gene data show CDR1 as SQVTM and CDR2 as ANQGSEA. In DNA form, the CDR3 reads TGCAGCGCCCAGGGGGTAGCGAACACTGAAGCTTTCTTT. Translated: CSAQGVANTEAFF.

The gene calls are TRBV20-1 and TRBJ2-7; D could derive from TRBD1 or TRBD2 (6 bases each). The CDR3 length is 15 residues. CDR1 and CDR2 (germline): DFQATT, SNEGSKA (reference sequence). V dropped 6 bases and J dropped 4 bases, with 22 bases sitting between them. CDR3 loop: CSAEGGAGLPYEQYF. The CDR3 DNA follows: TGCAGTGCAGAGGGGGGTGCGGGGCTCCCTTACGAGCAGTACTTC.

CDR3 sequence (DNA): TGTGCCAGCAGCCAAACTCTGTCCGGGGAGCTGTTTTTT. Protein product: CASSQTLSGELFF. The chain has TRBV14 and TRBJ2-2; D call uncertain. V lost 2 bases to trimming and J lost 6 bases, with 7 bases between them. CDR1 and CDR2 from the germline V gene are SGHDN and FVKESK. The CDR3 has 13 residues.

This clonotype was counted a few times. The chain combines TRBV6-1 with TRBJ1-5; D not certain. The V gene lost 8 bases and the J gene lost 4 bases, with 9 bases spanning the gap. In germline, CDR1 is MNHNS, CDR2 SASEGT. CDR3 length: 12 amino acids. The CDR3 bases are TGTGCCAGCGGGATCCCAAATCAGCCCCAGCATTTT. Amino acid sequence: CASGIPNQPQHF.

The chain carries TRBV7-6 and TRBJ1-4; 7 positions agree with TRBD1. CDR1 SGHVS and CDR2 FNYEAQ come from the germline V gene. J lost 6 bases, V lost 10 bases, and 17 bases had no gene match. The CDR3 has 16 amino acids. CDR3: CATNMPGGQRYEKLFF. The DNA for the CDR3 is TGTGCCACCAATATGCCGGGGGGACAGAGATATGAAAAACTGTTTTTT.

V gene TRBV25-1 combines with J gene TRBJ2-4; 11 bases fit TRBD2. J gave up 1 base and V 10 bases, and 3 bases lay outside the gene matches. Germline CDR1 reads MGHDK; CDR2 reads SYGVNS. The CDR3 contains 14 residues. CDR3 nucleotides: TGTGCCACCGGACTAGCGGGCGCCAAAAACATTCAGTACTTC. As protein: CATGLAGAKNIQYF.

The CDR3 region has the DNA TGTGCCAGCAGTGTCCAGGGGGCTGGGGCCAACGTCCTGACTTTC. Translating it yields CASSVQGAGANVLTF. The chain recombines TRBV12-3 or TRBV12-4 with TRBJ2-6, with 7 nucleotides matching TRBD1. The CDR3 spans 15 residues. After removal of 5 bases from V and 2 bases from J, the junction contained 3 bases not matched to a gene.

The chain links TRBV7-2 to TRBJ2-5; unclear D gene. Germline CDR1 SGHTA, CDR2 FQGNSA. This CDR3 is built from 13 residues. The V end was cut by 5 bases, the J end by 5 bases, with 12 bases between. The DNA for the CDR3 is TGTGCCAGCAGCATGGGGTTAGGGGAGACCCAGTACTTC. Amino acid sequence: CASSMGLGETQYF.

This clonotype has just a few counts. The gene calls are TRBV29-1 and TRBJ2-3; possible D gene TRBD1, 5 bases. Germline V CDR1 and CDR2: SQVTM, ANQGSEA. V was pared by 2 bases and J by 0 bases, with 9 bases between. This CDR3 region has 14 residues. The CDR3 region is CSVESTASTDTQYF. The CDR3 region has the DNA TGCAGCGTTGAATCGACAGCTAGCACAGATACGCAGTATTTT.

This clonotype came up a few times. The chain has TRBV7-6 and TRBJ2-3; possible D gene TRBD2, 6 bases. This CDR3 has 16 residues. Germline V lookup: CDR1 SGHVS, CDR2 FNYEAQ. Trimming stripped 1 base from V and 5 bases from J, with 16 bases between. The CDR3 nucleotides read TGTGCCAGCAGCTTAGGACTAGGGTTGTCACAAGATACGCAGTATTTT. The encoded protein is CASSLGLGLSQDTQYF.

The V and J genes are TRBV7-2 and TRBJ1-2; possible D gene TRBD1, 6 bases. Germline CDR1 is SGHTA and CDR2 is FQGNSA. Trimming shortened V by 0 bases and J by 5 bases, and 13 bases separated the two germline ends. This CDR3 has 15 amino acids. CDR3 nucleotide sequence: TGTGCCAGCAGCTTAGCGAGGACAGATTCTTATGGCTACACCTTC. The encoded protein is CASSLARTDSYGYTF.

This clonotype has more than one count but fewer than ten. V and J are TRBV6-5 and TRBJ2-1; 12 bases agree with TRBD2. The germline V gene encodes CDR1 MNHEY and CDR2 SVGAGI. This CDR3 is built from 16 residues. After removal of 5 bases from V and 7 bases from J, the junction contained 9 bases not matched to a gene. In DNA form, the CDR3 reads TGTGCCAGCAGTCTCATGACTAGCGGGAGTAAAAATGAGCAGTTCTTC. The encoded protein is CASSLMTSGSKNEQFF.

The chain carries TRBV9 and TRBJ2-7; TRBD2 is a possible D gene (6 bases). Trimming removed 2 bases at V and 4 bases at J, with 19 bases between. The CDR3 has 16 residues. Germline assignment: CDR1 SGDLS and CDR2 YYNGEE. CDR3 in amino acids: CASSVMYGGSVYEQYF. In DNA, the CDR3 is TGTGCCAGCAGCGTTATGTACGGGGGTTCGGTGTACGAGCAGTACTTC.

This chain links TRBV12-3 or TRBV12-4 with TRBJ2-5, with 7 positions matching TRBD2. The CDR3 loop spans 15 amino acids. J was trimmed by 5 bases and V by 2 bases; bases with no gene match: 8. The CDR3 DNA is TGTGCCAGCAGTTTATGGCGGCGGGGGAGGGAGACCCAGTACTTC. Its translation is CASSLWRRGRETQYF.

The chain recombines TRBV5-1 with TRBJ2-2; possible D gene TRBD1, 6 bases. V was shortened by 0 bases and J by 0 bases, with 9 bases between the two germline ends. This CDR3 is 16 amino acids long. The germline V gene encodes CDR1 SGHRS and CDR2 YFSETQ. The CDR3 region is CASSLATGSNTGELFF. Written as DNA, the CDR3 is TGCGCCAGCAGCTTGGCGACAGGTTCGAACACCGGGGAGCTGTTTTTT.